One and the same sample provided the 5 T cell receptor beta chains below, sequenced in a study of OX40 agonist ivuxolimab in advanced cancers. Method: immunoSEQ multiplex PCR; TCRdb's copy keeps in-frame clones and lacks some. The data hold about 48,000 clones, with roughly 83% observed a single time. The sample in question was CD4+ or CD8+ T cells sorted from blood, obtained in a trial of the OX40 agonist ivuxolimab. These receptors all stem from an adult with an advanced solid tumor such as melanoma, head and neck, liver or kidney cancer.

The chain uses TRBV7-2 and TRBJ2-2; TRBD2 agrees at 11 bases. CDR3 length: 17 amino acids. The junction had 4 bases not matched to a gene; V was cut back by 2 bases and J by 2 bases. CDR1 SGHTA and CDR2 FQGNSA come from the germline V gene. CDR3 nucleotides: TGTGCCAGCAGCTTACTTAGCGGGGGGGCCAACACCGGGGAGCTGTTTTTT. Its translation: CASSLLSGGANTGELFF.

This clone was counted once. The CDR3 DNA reads TGTGCCAGTAGTATACGACAGGGGGATCAGCCCCAGCATTTT. Protein: CASSIRQGDQPQHF. The chain has TRBV19 and TRBJ1-5; TRBD1 aligns across 9 bases. CDR3 size: 14 residues. CDR1 and CDR2 (germline): LNHDA, SQIVND (reference sequence). V dropped 2 bases and J dropped 5; count of bases not matched to a gene: 1.

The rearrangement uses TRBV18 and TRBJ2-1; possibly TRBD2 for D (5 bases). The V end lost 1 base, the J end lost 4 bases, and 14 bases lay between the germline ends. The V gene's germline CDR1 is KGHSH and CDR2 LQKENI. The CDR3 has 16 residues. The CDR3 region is CASSPLGLGLYNEQFF. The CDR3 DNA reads TGTGCCAGCTCACCACTCGGACTGGGATTGTACAATGAGCAGTTCTTC.

The CDR3 loop is CASSPEGRGRETQYF. The CDR3 DNA reads TGTGCCAGCAGCCCCGAGGGGCGCGGACGAGAGACCCAGTACTTC. This chain joins TRBV4-2 and TRBJ2-5; D tentatively reads TRBD1 or TRBD2 (5 bases each). The CDR3 is 15 residues long. Germline assignment: CDR1 LGHNA and CDR2 YNFKEQ. V lost 4 bases to trimming and J lost 4 bases, with 16 bases between them.

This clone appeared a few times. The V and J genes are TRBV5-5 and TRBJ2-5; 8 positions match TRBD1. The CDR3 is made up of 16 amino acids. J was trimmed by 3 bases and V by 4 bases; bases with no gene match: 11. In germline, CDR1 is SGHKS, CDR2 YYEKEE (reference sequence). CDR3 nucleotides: TGTGCCAGCAGCGTCGGACAGGGATGGGGGAAAGAGACCCAGTACTTC. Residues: CASSVGQGWGKETQYF.